This T cell receptor beta chain was captured in a study of naive and memory T cell subsets. On this clonotype: Its antigen remains unknown.

General study points: Diversity fell and Gini index rose from naive through CM, EM, EMRA. TCR abundance followed a power law differing between naive and memory subsets. There was no ground truth to check naive and memory subset results.

CD4+ T cell IFNgamma after overnight CMV lysate exposure gave donor CMV status. Two oligonucleotides, mixed equimolar, formed the beta constant-region primer covering TRBC1 and TRBC2. Four rounds of PCR amplified the ligated cDNA using nested alpha and beta constant-region primers plus SP2. TCRdb analysed the UMI-ligation and nested PCR reads with MiXCR anew, one entry per CDR3 protein. This table holds 95,000 to 150,000 distinct CDR3 sequences, just over 35% found once. This CDR3 has 16 residues. The J segment lost 5 bases and the V segment lost 4 bases, leaving 11 bases of the junction unmatched. The germline V gene encodes CDR1 MDHEN and CDR2 SYDVKM.

The receptor was derived from a human donor in good health. The gene calls are TRBV28 and TRBJ1-5, with TRBD1 identical over 7 bases. The sequenced material came from central memory CD4+ T cells from blood. The CDR3 loop reads CASSSAKDRPYQPQHF. The CDR3 DNA reads as TGTGCCAGCAGTTCCGCAAAGGACAGGCCCTATCAGCCCCAGCATTTT.